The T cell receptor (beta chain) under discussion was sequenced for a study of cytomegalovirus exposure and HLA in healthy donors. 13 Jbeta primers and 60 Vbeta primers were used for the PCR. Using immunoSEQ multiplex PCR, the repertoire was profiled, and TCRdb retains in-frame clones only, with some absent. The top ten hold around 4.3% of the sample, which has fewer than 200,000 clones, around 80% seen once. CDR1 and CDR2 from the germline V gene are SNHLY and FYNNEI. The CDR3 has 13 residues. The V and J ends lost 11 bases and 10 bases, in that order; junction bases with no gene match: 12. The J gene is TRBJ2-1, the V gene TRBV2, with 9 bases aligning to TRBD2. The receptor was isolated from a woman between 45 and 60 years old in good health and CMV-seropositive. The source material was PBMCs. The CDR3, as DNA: TGTGCCGTAGGGACTGTAGCGGGGGACGAGCAGTTCTTC. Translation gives CAVGTVAGDEQFF.